The sequence of this T cell receptor (beta chain) was determined in a study of tumor-infiltrating lymphocytes in localized non-small cell lung cancer. Study-wide results and limits: Tumors had more T cell infiltration than uninvolved lung, per TCRbeta sequencing and CD3 counts. Different pieces of the same tissue were used for each assay.

Comment on this clone: The antigen remains undetermined.

CDR1 KGHSH and CDR2 LQKENI come from the germline V gene. V dropped 1 base and J dropped 1 base, with 12 bases sitting between them. The CDR3 runs 16 residues. The repertoire was sequenced with immunoSEQ multiplex PCR; TCRdb's copy has only in-frame clones and lacks some. The data hold about 14,000 clones, with about 74% observed a single time. The sample was lung tumor tissue. The TCR originated in a human donor with non-small cell lung cancer. The rearrangement joins TRBV18 to TRBJ2-3, with TRBD2 as a possible D gene (5 bases). Here the CDR3 reads CASSPRLYGGTDTQYF. The CDR3, as DNA: TGTGCCAGCTCACCACGCCTCTACGGGGGCACAGATACGCAGTATTTT.